Listed below are T cell receptor beta chains from one sample, sequenced in a study of cytomegalovirus exposure and HLA in healthy donors. Clones were sequenced by immunoSEQ multiplex PCR, and TCRdb holds only the in-frame ones, with some missing. Here the sample spans 90,000 or so clones, about 81% being singletons. Sequencing input: PBMCs. These receptor sequences come from a man in his fifties or sixties in good health and CMV-seronegative. Both conserved end residues are part of each CDR3. The D gene is left open where the match is weak. Clone size is shown for a subset of rows, as once, few, many or a class of expanded clone.

J: TRBJ2-7
size: .
V: TRBV30
D: TRBD1
CDR3: CAWSVRLRGQFCEQYF
DNA: TGTGCCTGGAGTGTACGGTTAAGGGGGCAGTTTTGCGAGCAGTACTTC

J: TRBJ2-7
size: .
V: TRBV5-1
D: .
CDR3: CASSWAGVTYEQYF
DNA: TGCGCCAGCAGCTGGGCCGGGGTCACCTACGAGCAGTACTTC

J: TRBJ2-5
size: .
V: TRBV7-9
D: TRBD1
CDR3: CASSRDRGLFETQYF
DNA: TGTGCCAGCAGCCGGGACAGGGGGCTTTTTGAGACCCAGTACTTC

J: TRBJ1-2
size: .
V: TRBV30
D: .
CDR3: CACAQGFGYGYTF
DNA: TGTGCCTGCGCACAGGGATTCGGCTATGGCTACACCTTC

J: TRBJ1-2
size: .
V: TRBV6-5
D: TRBD1
CDR3: CASSYSQGVGGYTF
DNA: TGTGCCAGCAGTTACTCACAGGGGGTTGGTGGCTACACCTTC

J: TRBJ2-1
size: .
V: TRBV5-1
D: TRBD2
CDR3: CASSLGSGVRHEQFF
DNA: TGCGCTAGCAGCTTGGGTAGCGGGGTCCGCCATGAGCAGTTCTTC

J: TRBJ2-2
size: .
V: TRBV5-6
D: .
CDR3: CASSFRLSTGELFF
DNA: TGTGCCAGCAGCTTCCGTCTGAGCACCGGGGAGCTGTTTTTT

J: TRBJ1-2
size: .
V: TRBV7-9
D: .
CDR3: CASSFWTNRDGYTF
DNA: TGTGCCAGCAGCTTTTGGACAAATAGGGATGGCTACACCTTC

J: TRBJ2-1
size: .
V: TRBV29-1
D: TRBD1
CDR3: CSVGQDSYNEQFF
DNA: TGCAGCGTAGGACAGGACTCCTACAATGAGCAGTTCTTC

J: TRBJ1-1
size: .
V: TRBV29-1
D: .
CDR3: CSVEGQMNTEAFF
DNA: TGCAGCGTTGAAGGACAGATGAACACTGAAGCTTTCTTT

J: TRBJ2-1
size: .
V: TRBV7-9
D: TRBD1
CDR3: CSSSSQGLRPYNEQFF
DNA: TGTTCCAGCAGCTCACAGGGGCTAAGGCCCTACAATGAGCAGTTCTTC

J: TRBJ1-6
size: .
V: TRBV6-1
D: .
CDR3: CASSLPRGSNSPLHF
DNA: TGTGCCAGCAGCCTACCTAGGGGTAGTAATTCACCCCTCCACTTT

J: TRBJ2-3
size: .
V: TRBV6-4
D: TRBD1
CDR3: CASSALGTGGTDTQYF
DNA: TGTGCCAGCAGCGCCCTGGGGACAGGGGGGACAGATACGCAGTATTTT

J: TRBJ1-2
size: .
V: TRBV28
D: .
CDR3: CASRKQGGNGYTF
DNA: TGTGCCAGCAGAAAACAGGGTGGTAACGGCTACACCTTC

J: TRBJ2-7
size: .
V: TRBV18
D: TRBD1
CDR3: CASSPPTGVEQYF
DNA: TGTGCCAGCTCACCACCGACAGGGGTCGAGCAGTACTTC

J: TRBJ1-2
size: .
V: TRBV5-1
D: .
CDR3: CASSLVEGDGYTF
DNA: TGCGCCAGCAGCTTGGTGGAGGGAGATGGCTACACCTTC

J: TRBJ2-3
size: .
V: TRBV7-2
D: TRBD2
CDR3: CASSSRSGANTDTQYF
DNA: TGTGCCAGCAGCAGCCGTAGCGGGGCCAACACAGATACGCAGTATTTT

J: TRBJ1-1
size: .
V: TRBV6-5
D: .
CDR3: CASSSHGQNTEAFF
DNA: TGTGCCAGCAGTTCCCACGGACAGAACACTGAAGCTTTCTTT

J: TRBJ1-2
size: .
V: TRBV19
D: TRBD1
CDR3: CASSRGGLDNGYTF
DNA: TGTGCCAGTAGCCGAGGGGGCCTGGATAATGGCTACACCTTC

J: TRBJ2-3
size: .
V: TRBV7-3
D: TRBD1
CDR3: CASSSGQGVDTQYF
DNA: TGTGCCAGCAGCTCGGGACAGGGGGTGGATACGCAGTATTTT

J: TRBJ1-4
size: .
V: TRBV30
D: .
CDR3: CAWSVRGGWNEKLFF
DNA: TGTGCCTGGAGTGTACGGGGGGGATGGAATGAAAAACTGTTTTTT

J: TRBJ2-7
size: .
V: TRBV4-1
D: .
CDR3: CASSQGYRDEQYF
DNA: TGCGCCAGCAGCCAAGGGTACAGGGACGAGCAGTACTTC

J: TRBJ1-1
size: .
V: TRBV2
D: .
CDR3: CAPGGRNTEAFF
DNA: TGTGCCCCGGGGGGGAGAAACACTGAAGCTTTCTTT

J: TRBJ1-1
size: .
V: TRBV29-1
D: TRBD1
CDR3: CSAYRGSPEAFF
DNA: TGCAGCGCCTACAGGGGGAGCCCTGAAGCTTTCTTT

J: TRBJ2-7
size: .
V: TRBV5-6
D: .
CDR3: CASSFSGSYEQYF
DNA: TGTGCCAGCAGCTTTTCAGGTTCCTACGAGCAGTACTTC

J: TRBJ2-7
size: .
V: TRBV4-1
D: TRBD1
CDR3: CASSQALRQGYEQYF
DNA: TGCGCCAGCAGCCAAGCGTTGAGACAGGGCTACGAGCAGTACTTC

J: TRBJ1-1
size: .
V: TRBV9
D: .
CDR3: CASSPRGGGHTEAFF
DNA: TGTGCCAGCAGCCCCCGGGGAGGGGGGCACACTGAAGCTTTCTTT

J: TRBJ1-2
size: .
V: TRBV2
D: TRBD1
CDR3: CASRETGGVYGYTF
DNA: TGTGCCAGCAGAGAGACAGGGGGAGTCTATGGCTACACCTTC

J: TRBJ1-4
size: once
V: TRBV30
D: .
CDR3: CAGFDRTIATNEKLFF
DNA: TGTGCTGGTTTCGACAGGACAATCGCAACTAATGAAAAACTGTTTTTT

J: TRBJ2-2
size: .
V: TRBV18
D: TRBD1
CDR3: CASSLTHWDSGKDTGELFF
DNA: TGTGCCAGCTCACTTACGCACTGGGACAGTGGCAAGGACACCGGGGAGCTGTTTTTT

J: TRBJ1-2
size: .
V: TRBV21-1
D: .
CDR3: CASSTQLVSGTGAGCNYGYTF
DNA: TGTGCCAGCAGCACCCAATTGGTCTCGGGGACAGGGGCAGGCTGTAACTATGGCTACACCTTC

J: TRBJ2-1
size: few
V: TRBV6-6
D: .
CDR3: CASSYAYNEQFF
DNA: TGTGCCAGCAGTTACGCGTACAATGAGCAGTTCTTC

J: TRBJ1-1
size: few
V: TRBV21-1
D: .
CDR3: CARSQGRDRVNTEAFF
DNA: TGTGCCAGATCTCAGGGTCGGGACAGGGTGAACACTGAAGCTTTCTTT

J: TRBJ2-3
size: .
V: TRBV6-4
D: .
CDR3: CASSFYSTDTQYF
DNA: TGTGCCAGCAGCTTTTATAGCACAGATACGCAGTATTTT

J: TRBJ1-2
size: medium-sized
V: TRBV30
D: .
CDR3: CAWSVQGPTVYGYTF
DNA: TGTGCCTGGAGTGTACAGGGCCCCACCGTCTATGGCTACACCTTC

J: TRBJ1-1
size: .
V: TRBV6-5
D: .
CDR3: CASSQVPEAFF
DNA: TGTGCCAGCTCGCAGGTACCTGAAGCTTTCTTT

J: TRBJ2-2
size: .
V: TRBV10-3
D: TRBD2
CDR3: CAIRGGSGNTGELFF
DNA: TGTGCCATCCGGGGGGGTAGCGGAAACACCGGGGAGCTGTTTTTT

J: TRBJ1-1
size: .
V: TRBV7-9
D: .
CDR3: CSSSLPIVGALMNTEAFF
DNA: TGTTCCAGCAGCTTACCCATAGTGGGGGCCCTAATGAACACTGAAGCTTTCTTT

J: TRBJ2-5
size: .
V: TRBV10-3
D: TRBD2
CDR3: CAISESAGGGETQYF
DNA: TGTGCCATCAGTGAGTCGGCGGGGGGGGGAGAGACCCAGTACTTC

J: TRBJ2-5
size: .
V: TRBV2
D: TRBD1
CDR3: CASSGGTGYGETQYF
DNA: TGTGCCAGCAGTGGCGGGACAGGGTATGGAGAGACCCAGTACTTC

J: TRBJ2-7
size: .
V: TRBV6-5
D: .
CDR3: CARVRLAGRSYEQYF
DNA: TGTGCCAGGGTCCGACTTGCGGGGAGATCCTACGAGCAGTACTTC

J: TRBJ2-5
size: few
V: TRBV30
D: TRBD2
CDR3: CAWSRRERETQYF
DNA: TGTGCCTGGAGCCGGCGGGAGAGAGAGACCCAGTACTTC

J: TRBJ2-7
size: .
V: TRBV5-4
D: .
CDR3: CASSLGGLSSYEQYF
DNA: TGTGCCAGCAGCTTGGGGGGACTTTCCTCCTACGAGCAGTACTTC

J: TRBJ2-3
size: .
V: TRBV7-9
D: TRBD2
CDR3: CASTILAGRTDTQYF
DNA: TGTGCCAGCACCATACTAGCGGGGAGGACAGATACGCAGTATTTT

J: TRBJ1-3
size: few
V: TRBV5-5
D: .
CDR3: CASSWGVNGNTIYF
DNA: TGTGCCAGCAGCTGGGGGGTGAATGGAAACACCATATATTTT

J: TRBJ2-3
size: .
V: TRBV5-1
D: .
CDR3: CASSLPDPGGTDTQYF
DNA: TGCGCCAGCAGCCTTCCTGACCCGGGGGGCACAGATACGCAGTATTTT

J: TRBJ1-1
size: once
V: TRBV5-1
D: TRBD1
CDR3: CASSLGTGENTEAFF
DNA: TGCGCCAGCAGCTTGGGGACAGGTGAGAACACTGAAGCTTTCTTT

J: TRBJ1-2
size: .
V: TRBV29-1
D: .
CDR3: CSVGLPSPKGESF
DNA: TGCAGCGTTGGTCTCCCTAGTCCAAAGGGGGAGTCATTC

J: TRBJ1-2
size: once
V: TRBV21-1
D: .
CDR3: CASMPRDTLGNYGYTF
DNA: TGTGCCAGCATGCCTCGGGACACCCTAGGGAACTATGGCTACACCTTC

J: TRBJ2-7
size: .
V: TRBV5-4
D: .
CDR3: CASSLADSSYEQYF
DNA: TGTGCCAGCAGCTTAGCGGACAGCTCCTACGAGCAGTACTTC

J: TRBJ2-7
size: .
V: TRBV13
D: TRBD1
CDR3: CASSSTGDEQYF
DNA: TGTGCCAGCAGCTCGACAGGGGACGAGCAGTACTTC

J: TRBJ1-1
size: few
V: TRBV19
D: .
CDR3: CASSLEGGNTEAFF
DNA: TGTGCCAGTAGTCTCGAGGGCGGGAACACTGAAGCTTTCTTT

J: TRBJ2-3
size: .
V: TRBV25-1
D: .
CDR3: CASSERTSTDTQYF
DNA: TGTGCCAGCAGTGAGCGCACTAGCACAGATACGCAGTATTTT

J: TRBJ1-1
size: .
V: TRBV13
D: .
CDR3: CASSLSMNTEAFF
DNA: TGTGCCAGCAGCTTAAGCATGAACACTGAAGCTTTCTTT

J: TRBJ2-7
size: .
V: TRBV5-1
D: TRBD2
CDR3: CASSLRGLATGDEQYF
DNA: TGCGCCAGCAGCTTGAGAGGACTAGCGACCGGCGACGAGCAGTACTTC

J: TRBJ2-3
size: .
V: TRBV21-1
D: .
CDR3: CAIPGRDRDPTDTQYF
DNA: TGTGCCATCCCCGGGCGGGACAGGGATCCCACAGATACGCAGTATTTT

J: TRBJ1-6
size: .
V: TRBV19
D: TRBD1
CDR3: CASSTGTGVSPLHF
DNA: TGTGCCAGTAGTACTGGGACAGGGGTTTCACCCCTCCACTTT

J: TRBJ2-2
size: few
V: TRBV2
D: .
CDR3: CASRLGRTNTGELFF
DNA: TGTGCCAGCAGGCTGGGGCGCACGAACACCGGGGAGCTGTTTTTT